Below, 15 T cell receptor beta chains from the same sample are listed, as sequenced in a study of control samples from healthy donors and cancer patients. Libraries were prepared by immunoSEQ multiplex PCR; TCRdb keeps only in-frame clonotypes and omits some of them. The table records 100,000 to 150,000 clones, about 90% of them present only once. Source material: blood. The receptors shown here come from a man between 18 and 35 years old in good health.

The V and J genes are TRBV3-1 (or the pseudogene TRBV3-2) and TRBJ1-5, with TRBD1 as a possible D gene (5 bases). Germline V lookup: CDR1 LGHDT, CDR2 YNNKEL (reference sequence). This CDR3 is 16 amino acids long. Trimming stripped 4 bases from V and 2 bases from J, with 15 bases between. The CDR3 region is CASSRGAGSRNQPQHF. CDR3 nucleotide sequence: TGTGCCAGCAGCCGAGGGGCCGGGTCCCGCAATCAGCCCCAGCATTTT.

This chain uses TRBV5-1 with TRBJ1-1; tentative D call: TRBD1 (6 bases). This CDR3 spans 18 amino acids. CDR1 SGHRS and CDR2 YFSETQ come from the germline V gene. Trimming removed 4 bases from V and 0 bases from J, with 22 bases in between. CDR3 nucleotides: TGCGCCAGCAGCCGGTACGGGGGCCCTCTGTTCATGAACACTGAAGCTTTCTTT. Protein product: CASSRYGGPLFMNTEAFF.

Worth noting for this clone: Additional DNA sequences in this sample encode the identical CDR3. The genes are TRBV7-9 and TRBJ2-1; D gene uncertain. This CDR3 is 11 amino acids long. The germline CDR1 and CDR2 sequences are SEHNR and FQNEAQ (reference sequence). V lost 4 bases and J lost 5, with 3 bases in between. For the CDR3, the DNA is TGTGCCAGCAGCTCTAACAATGAGCAGTTCTTC. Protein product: CASSSNNEQFF. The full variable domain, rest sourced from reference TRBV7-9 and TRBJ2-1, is DTGVSQNPRHKITKRGQNVTFRCDPISEHNRLYWYRQTLGQGPEFLTYFQNEAQLEKSRLLSDRFSAERPKGSFSTLEIQRTEQGDSAMYLCASSSNNEQFFGPGTRLTVL.

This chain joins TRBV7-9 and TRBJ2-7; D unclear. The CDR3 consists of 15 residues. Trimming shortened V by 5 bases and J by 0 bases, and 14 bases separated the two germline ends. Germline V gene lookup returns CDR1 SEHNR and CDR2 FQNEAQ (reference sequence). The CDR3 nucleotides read TGTGCCAGCAGCCTCACCCAATCGGGCTCCTACGAGCAGTACTTC. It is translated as CASSLTQSGSYEQYF.

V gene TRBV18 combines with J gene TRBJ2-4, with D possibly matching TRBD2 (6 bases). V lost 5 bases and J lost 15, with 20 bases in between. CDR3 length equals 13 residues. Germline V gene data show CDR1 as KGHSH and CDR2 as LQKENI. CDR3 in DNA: TGTGCCAGCTCATCCCGGGACTCTAGACGCGTGTACTTC. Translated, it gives CASSSRDSRRVYF.

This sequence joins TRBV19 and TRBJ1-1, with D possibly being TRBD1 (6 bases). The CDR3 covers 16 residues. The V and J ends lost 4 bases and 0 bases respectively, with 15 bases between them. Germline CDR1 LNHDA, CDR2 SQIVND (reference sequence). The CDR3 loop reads CASSSLRTDMNTEAFF. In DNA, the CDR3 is TGTGCCAGTAGTAGCCTACGGACAGACATGAACACTGAAGCTTTCTTT.

DNA of the CDR3: TGTGCCAGCAGTCCGAAGGACAGGTTGAACTATGGCTACACCTTC. This translates into CASSPKDRLNYGYTF. This chain joins TRBV27 and TRBJ1-2; 7 bases map to TRBD1. CDR1 MNHEY and CDR2 SMNVEV come from the germline V gene (reference sequence). This CDR3 is 15 amino acids long. With 5 bases clipped from V and 2 bases from J, the junction kept 8 bases outside the gene matches.

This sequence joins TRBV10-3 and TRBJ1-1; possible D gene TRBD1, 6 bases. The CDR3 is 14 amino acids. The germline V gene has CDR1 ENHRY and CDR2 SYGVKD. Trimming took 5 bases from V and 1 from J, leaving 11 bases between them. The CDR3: CAISSDRANTEAFF. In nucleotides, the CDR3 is TGTGCCATCAGTTCGGACAGAGCGAACACTGAAGCTTTCTTT.

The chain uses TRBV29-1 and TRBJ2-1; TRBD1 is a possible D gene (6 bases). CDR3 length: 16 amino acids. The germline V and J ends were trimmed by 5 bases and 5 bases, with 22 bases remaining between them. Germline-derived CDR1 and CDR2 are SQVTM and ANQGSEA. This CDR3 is CSVREDSLGANNEQFF. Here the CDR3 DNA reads TGCAGCGTTAGGGAAGACAGCCTGGGGGCCAACAATGAGCAGTTCTTC.

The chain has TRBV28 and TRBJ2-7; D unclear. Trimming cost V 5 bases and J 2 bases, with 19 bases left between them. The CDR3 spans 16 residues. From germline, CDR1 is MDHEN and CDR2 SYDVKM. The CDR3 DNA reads TGTGCCAGCAGTCATGGTCTGGGTGTAGGGACCTACGAGCAGTACTTC. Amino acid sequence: CASSHGLGVGTYEQYF. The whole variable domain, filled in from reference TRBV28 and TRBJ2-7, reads DVKVTQSSRYLVKRTGEKVFLECVQDMDHENMFWYRQDPGLGLRLIYFSYDVKMKEKGDIPEGYSVSREKKERFSLILESASTNQTSMYLCASSHGLGVGTYEQYFGPGTRLTVT.

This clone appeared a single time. CDR3: CASSQGGVPQWGEAFF. The CDR3 DNA is TGTGCCAGCAGCCAAGGCGGAGTTCCTCAATGGGGTGAAGCTTTCTTT. This chain connects TRBV14 to TRBJ1-1; D gene uncertain. Germline V gene sequence: CDR1 SGHDN, CDR2 FVKESK. V lost 1 base to trimming and J lost 7 bases, with 19 bases between them. CDR3 size: 16 residues.

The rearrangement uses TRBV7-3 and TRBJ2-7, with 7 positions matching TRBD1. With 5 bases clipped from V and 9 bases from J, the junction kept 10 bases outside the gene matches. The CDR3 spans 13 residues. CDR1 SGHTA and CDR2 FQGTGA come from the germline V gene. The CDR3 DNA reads TGTGCCAGCAGCCCAACAGACAGGGCCGGGCAGTACTTC. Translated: CASSPTDRAGQYF.

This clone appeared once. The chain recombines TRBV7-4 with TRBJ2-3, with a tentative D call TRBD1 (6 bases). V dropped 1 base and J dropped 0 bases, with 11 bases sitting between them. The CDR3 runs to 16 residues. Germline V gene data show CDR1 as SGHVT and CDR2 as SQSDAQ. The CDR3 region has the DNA TGTGCCAGCAGCTTAGGCAGGGGAACTAGCACAGATACGCAGTATTTT. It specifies CASSLGRGTSTDTQYF. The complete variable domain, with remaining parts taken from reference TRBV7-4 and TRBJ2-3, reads GAGVSQSPRYKVAKRGRDVALRCDSISGHVTLYWYRQTLGQGSEVLTYSQSDAQRDKSGRPSGRFSAERPERSVSTLKIQRTEQGDSAVYLCASSLGRGTSTDTQYFGPGTRLTVL.

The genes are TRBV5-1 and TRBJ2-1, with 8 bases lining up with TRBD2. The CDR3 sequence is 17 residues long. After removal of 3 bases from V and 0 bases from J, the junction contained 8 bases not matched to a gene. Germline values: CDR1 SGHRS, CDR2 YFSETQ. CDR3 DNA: TGCGCCAGCAGCTCCCTTGGCGGGAGGACCTCCTACAATGAGCAGTTCTTC. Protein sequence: CASSSLGGRTSYNEQFF.

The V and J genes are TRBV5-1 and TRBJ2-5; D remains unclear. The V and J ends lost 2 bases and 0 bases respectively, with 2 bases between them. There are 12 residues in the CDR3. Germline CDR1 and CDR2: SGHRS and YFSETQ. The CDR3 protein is CASSFDQETQYF. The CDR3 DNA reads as TGCGCCAGCAGCTTTGACCAAGAGACCCAGTACTTC.